This passage covers 23 T cell receptor beta chains from one sample sequenced in a study of early T cells in non-severe SARS-CoV-2 infection. TCRdb analysed the 5' RACE reads with MiXCR anew, one entry per CDR3 protein. Found here are tens of thousands of distinct CDR3 sequences, approximately 7.1% of them singletons; the top ten hold approximately 5%. Sample: whole blood. These receptors all come from an adult who was a healthcare worker with PCR-confirmed SARS-CoV-2 infection or an uninfected control (not recorded which).

A few counts support this clonotype. This chain joins TRBV24-1 and TRBJ1-2, with D possibly being TRBD1 (6 bases). The V gene lost 3 bases and the J gene lost 2 bases, with 12 bases spanning the gap. Germline CDR1 is KGHDR and CDR2 is SFDVKD. This CDR3 is built from 15 residues. The CDR3 DNA sequence: TGTGCCACCAGTGATCCACGACAGGCGAACTATGGCTACACCTTC. Its protein product is CATSDPRQANYGYTF.

In its sample, this clonotype was seen a few times. The chain has TRBV6-2 or TRBV6-3 and TRBJ1-1; D remains unclear. This CDR3 contains 14 residues. CDR1 MNHEY and CDR2 SVGEGT come from the germline V gene. The V and J ends lost 2 bases and 1 base respectively, with 8 bases between them. The CDR3 region has the DNA TGTGCCAGCAGTTACATGCGGGGGAACACTGAAGCTTTCTTT. Its protein product is CASSYMRGNTEAFF.

Only one count was recorded for this clonotype. The J gene is TRBJ2-1, the V gene TRBV20-1; 8 bases agree with TRBD2. The length of the CDR3 is 13 residues. Germline CDR1 and CDR2: DFQATT and SNEGSKA (reference sequence). V lost 4 bases to trimming and J lost 7 bases; unmatched junction nucleotides: 6. This CDR3 reads CSAKAGVINEQFF. For the CDR3, the DNA is TGCAGTGCTAAAGCGGGGGTGATAAATGAGCAGTTCTTC.

This clonotype appeared many times. The V and J genes are TRBV6-8 and TRBJ1-1; D not resolved. The germline V gene encodes CDR1 MNHGY and CDR2 SAAAGT. V shed 1 base and J shed 3 bases, with 3 bases lying between them. This CDR3 contains 12 residues. CDR3 sequence: CASSYWDTEAFF. CDR3 bases: TGTGCCAGCAGTTACTGGGACACTGAAGCTTTCTTT.

This clonotype was seen more than once but under ten times. The chain recombines TRBV27 with TRBJ1-1; tentative D call: TRBD1 (5 bases). This CDR3 comprises 13 residues. Germline V gene lookup returns CDR1 MNHEY and CDR2 SMNVEV (reference sequence). Deletions cut 5 bases from V and 0 bases from J, with 7 bases between. The CDR3 spells CASSKGMNTEAFF. Here the CDR3 DNA reads TGTGCCAGCAGTAAGGGGATGAACACTGAAGCTTTCTTT.

This clonotype was detected a few times. The chain uses TRBV7-3 and TRBJ2-1; possibly TRBD2 for D (5 bases). From germline, CDR1 is SGHTA and CDR2 FQGTGA. This CDR3 comprises 13 residues. V gave up 5 bases and J gave up 8 bases, with 13 bases separating them. The CDR3 DNA reads as TGTGCCAGCAGCCTCCCGGGGAGCGATGAGCAGTTCTTC. Its translation: CASSLPGSDEQFF.

The chain carries TRBV2 and TRBJ2-3, with D perhaps TRBD2 (6 bases). This CDR3 comprises 14 residues. Per germline, CDR1 SNHLY and CDR2 FYNNEI. The V end lost 3 bases, the J end lost 1 base, and 8 bases lay between the germline ends. CDR3 residues: CASSEGGGTDTQYF. CDR3 bases: TGTGCCAGCAGTGAGGGGGGTGGCACAGATACGCAGTATTTT.

This clonotype was recorded many times. The chain links TRBV29-1 to TRBJ2-1, with D uncertain. Germline assignment: CDR1 SQVTM and CDR2 ANQGSEA. This CDR3 has 14 residues. The V gene lost 4 bases and the J gene lost 7 bases, with 17 bases spanning the gap. In DNA, the CDR3 is TGCAGCGTTGCAGCCCTGGGCAACCTGAATGAGCAGTTCTTC. This translates into CSVAALGNLNEQFF.

The chain couples TRBV3-1 to TRBJ2-2, with D tentatively TRBD1 (6 bases). Between the trimmed V and J ends, which lost 0 bases and 6 bases, there was a span of 8 bases. CDR3 length: 14 amino acids. Germline CDR1 reads LGHDT; CDR2 reads YNNKEL (reference sequence). The DNA for the CDR3 is TGTGCCAGCAGCCAAGAGAAGGGGGCCGGGGAGCTGTTTTTT. It codes for CASSQEKGAGELFF.

This clonotype has a count of ten or more. The rearrangement joins TRBV11-1 to TRBJ1-1; no reliable D call. V gave up 3 bases and J gave up 0 bases, with 5 bases separating them. CDR1 and CDR2 (germline): SGHAT, FQDESV (reference sequence). This CDR3 comprises 13 residues. The CDR3 coding sequence is TGTGCCAGCAGCTTGGGGATGAACACTGAAGCTTTCTTT. Translated, it gives CASSLGMNTEAFF.

V gene TRBV6-1 combines with J gene TRBJ2-1; TRBD2 aligns across 8 bases. Germline assignment: CDR1 MNHNS and CDR2 SASEGT. The CDR3 spans 17 residues. Trimming took 8 bases from V and 0 from J; bases not matched to a gene: 12. The CDR3 spells CASRGSSGLASYNEQFF. CDR3 nucleotides: TGTGCCAGCCGGGGGTCTAGCGGGCTCGCCTCCTACAATGAGCAGTTCTTC.

By frequency in the sample, this clonotype is medium-sized. This chain's CDR3 is CASSSRTGEEQYF. The CDR3 bases are TGTGCCAGCAGCTCCAGGACAGGGGAAGAGCAGTACTTC. The chain recombines TRBV7-6 with TRBJ2-7, with 9 bases matching TRBD1. Trimming removed 4 bases from V and 7 bases from J; junction bases left unmatched: 5. Per the germline V gene, CDR1 is SGHVS and CDR2 is FNYEAQ. This CDR3 contains 13 residues.

Many counts were recorded for this clonotype. This chain uses TRBV5-1 with TRBJ2-7; D is perhaps TRBD2 (5 bases). The germline V gene encodes CDR1 SGHRS and CDR2 YFSETQ. CDR3 length: 14 residues. Trimming pared 0 bases from V and 5 bases from J, leaving 12 bases between. CDR3 sequence: CASSLAAARDEQYF. The CDR3 DNA sequence: TGCGCCAGCAGCTTGGCAGCGGCTCGGGACGAGCAGTACTTC.

This clonotype was seen more than once but under ten times. This CDR3 is CASSEGRRDEQYF. DNA of the CDR3: TGCGCCAGCAGTGAAGGCAGAAGGGACGAGCAGTACTTC. The rearrangement links TRBV10-1 to TRBJ2-7; no clear D. CDR1 and CDR2 from the germline V gene are WNHNN and SYGVQD (reference sequence). V shed 3 bases and J shed 5 bases, with 11 bases lying between them. This CDR3 contains 13 residues.

As DNA, the CDR3 is TGTGCCAGCAGTGAACCGGGACAGGTCGAAATCCCCATGAACACTGAAGCTTTCTTT. It specifies CASSEPGQVEIPMNTEAFF. The V gene is TRBV2, the J gene TRBJ1-1, with 8 bases identical to TRBD1. Per the germline V gene, CDR1 is SNHLY and CDR2 is FYNNEI. The CDR3 length is 19 residues. The junction had 14 bases not matched to a gene; V was cut back by 2 bases and J by 0 bases.

This clonotype came up many times. The chain has TRBV20-1 and TRBJ2-3, with a weak D call TRBD2 (7 bases). Germline V gene sequence: CDR1 DFQATT, CDR2 SNEGSKA (reference sequence). This CDR3 spans 16 amino acids. V was trimmed by 2 bases and J by 0 bases, leaving 15 bases between them. CDR3 region: CSARRGGRSSTDTQYF. As DNA, the CDR3 is TGCAGTGCTAGACGCGGGGGCCGCTCGAGCACAGATACGCAGTATTTT.

The chain uses TRBV5-1 and TRBJ1-4; D gene ambiguous. Germline values: CDR1 SGHRS, CDR2 YFSETQ. The CDR3 is made up of 13 amino acids. V lost 7 bases, J lost 3 bases, and 10 bases lay in between. The CDR3 region has the DNA TGCGCCAGCGGGAAAATGGCTAATGAAAAACTGTTTTTT. Protein: CASGKMANEKLFF.

The chain recombines TRBV15 with TRBJ1-6; no clear D. CDR3 length equals 14 residues. Looked up from germline, CDR1 is LNHNV and CDR2 is YYDKDF (reference sequence). Between the trimmed V and J ends, which lost 8 bases and 0 bases, there was a span of 8 bases. The CDR3 nucleotides are TGTGCCACCTCTGGGAGCTCCTATAATTCACCCCTCCACTTT. It codes for CATSGSSYNSPLHF.

The count of this clonotype is one. This sequence may be a read error, since a much larger clone differs from it by one base. The V gene is TRBV13, the J gene TRBJ2-1; 12 bases align to TRBD2. The CDR3 extends over 16 amino acids. CDR1 and CDR2 (germline): PRHDT, FYEKMQ (reference sequence). J gave up 5 bases and V 4 bases, and 6 bases lay outside the gene matches. CDR3 sequence (DNA): TGTGCCAGCAGCTCATGGACTAGCGGGGAGCACAATGAGCAGTTCTTC. It specifies CASSSWTSGEHNEQFF.

Ten or more counts support this clonotype. The chain uses TRBV10-3 and TRBJ2-7; TRBD2 is a possible D gene (6 bases). V lost 3 bases and J lost 1, with 16 bases in between. This CDR3 has 16 amino acids. Germline CDR1 ENHRY, CDR2 SYGVKD. CDR3 residues: CAISDPISRGSYEQYF. In nucleotides, the CDR3 is TGTGCCATCAGTGATCCGATTTCGCGGGGTTCCTACGAGCAGTACTTC.

This clonotype was picked up a small number of times. The J gene is TRBJ2-5, the V gene TRBV4-3; D call uncertain. CDR1 is LGHNA and CDR2 is YSLEER in the germline V gene. The CDR3 loop spans 18 amino acids. V lost 0 bases and J lost 5, with 22 bases in between. The CDR3 sequence: CASSQDLANDATPETQYF. CDR3 bases: TGCGCCAGCAGCCAAGATCTGGCGAACGACGCCACGCCGGAGACCCAGTACTTC.

This clonotype was seen many times. This rearrangement joins TRBV15 to TRBJ1-1; 11 bases map to TRBD1. In germline, CDR1 is LNHNV, CDR2 YYDKDF (reference sequence). Trimming cost V 0 bases and J 0 bases; bases outside gene matches: 3. The CDR3 length is 17 residues. DNA for the CDR3: TGTGCCACCAGCAGAGATTGGACAGGGGGCTTGAACACTGAAGCTTTCTTT. Translated: CATSRDWTGGLNTEAFF. The full variable domain, rest sourced from reference TRBV15 and TRBJ1-1, is DAMVIQNPRYQVTQFGKPVTLSCSQTLNHNVMYWYQQKSSQAPKLLFHYYDKDFNNEADTPDNFQSRRPNTSFCFLDIRSPGLGDTAMYLCATSRDWTGGLNTEAFFGQGTRLTVV.

The rearrangement links TRBV5-6 to TRBJ2-2, with D perhaps TRBD2 (5 bases). Germline V CDR1 and CDR2: SGHDT, YYEEEE. The germline V and J ends were trimmed by 4 bases and 9 bases, with 13 bases remaining between them. This CDR3 contains 13 residues. CDR3 protein: CASSAGVHRELFF. For the CDR3, the DNA is TGTGCCAGCAGCGCCGGGGTTCACCGGGAGCTGTTTTTT.